This TCR beta chain came from a study of response to subunit inactivated influenza vaccine. CDR1 is MGHRA, CDR2 YSYEKL, per germline. The CDR3 has 15 residues. With 8 bases clipped from V and 3 bases from J, the junction kept 6 bases outside the gene matches. TCRdb processed the RT-PCR reads anew with MiXCR; each CDR3 protein has one entry. There are more than 500,000 distinct CDR3 sequences in the sample; around 10% occur only once, and approximately 11% lies in the top ten. The same data also went into a second study, on T cells expressing NK-cell markers. That study reports: The authors generated TCR beta cDNA through 5'RACE template switching with UMIs. The study found these clonotypes also leading the CD3+CD56-NKG2C+ fraction in a few donors. What remained unclear was the HCMV specificity of expanded NKG2C+ T cell clones.

The chain is built from TRBV4-1 and TRBJ2-1, with 11 nucleotides matching TRBD2. Source: PBMCs from blood, taken on the day of vaccination. The receptor comes from a man aged 50-60 years who received an inactivated influenza vaccine. CDR3 region: CASVNLAGGYNEQFF. The CDR3 coding sequence is TGCGCCAGCGTTAACCTAGCGGGGGGCTACAATGAGCAGTTCTTC.